This is a list of T cell receptor beta chains from one sample in a study of blood T cells in healthy people across ages. TCRdb fed the 5' RACE reads into MiXCR, producing one record per CDR3 protein. The data contain about 630,000 distinct CDR3 sequences, roughly 21% of them seen just once; the ten biggest clones take up under 4%. The sample taken for sequencing was blood. Receptors were obtained from a man in his 70s in good health. Each CDR3 is given with its conserved first and last residue. Fields, in order: J gene, CDR3 length, clone size, V gene, D gene, CDR3 DNA, CDR3 protein. The D gene is left open where the match is weak. Clone size is given for some rows only: seen once, a few or many times, or a class if the clone is expanded.

TRBJ1-1,14,-,TRBV20-1,-,TGCAGTGCTAGAGACAGGGGCATGAACACTGAAGCTTTCTTT,CSARDRGMNTEAFF
TRBJ2-7,15,-,TRBV6-5,-,TGTGCCAGCAGTTACTCGAGTCAGGGAGTCTACGAGCAGTACTTC,CASSYSSQGVYEQYF
TRBJ2-5,13,few,TRBV7-2,-,TGTGCCAGCTCCTGGCGGACCCAAGAGACCCAGTACTTC,CASSWRTQETQYF
TRBJ2-3,14,-,TRBV12-3/TRBV12-4,-,TGTGCCAGCAGTTTCAAGGGCGGCACAGATACGCAGTATTTT,CASSFKGGTDTQYF
TRBJ2-1,14,-,TRBV20-1,-,TGCAGTGCTAGAGAGCTAGCGACCTACAATGAGCAGTTCTTC,CSARELATYNEQFF
TRBJ2-5,15,-,TRBV4-3,TRBD1,TGCGCCAGCAGCCAAGACACAGGGGGCGGAGAGACCCAGTACTTC,CASSQDTGGGETQYF
TRBJ1-4,12,-,TRBV20-1,-,TGCAGTGCTACTATGGGCCCAGAAAAACTGTTTTTT,CSATMGPEKLFF
TRBJ1-2,13,-,TRBV20-1,TRBD1,TGCAGTGCTAACAGGGAGGGGGCCTATGGCTACACCTTC,CSANREGAYGYTF
TRBJ2-2,17,-,TRBV6-2/TRBV6-3,TRBD2,TGTGCCAGCAGTTACGGGACTAGCGGTCCGAACACCGGGGAGCTGTTTTTT,CASSYGTSGPNTGELFF
TRBJ2-5,15,-,TRBV11-2,TRBD1,TGTGCCAGCAGCTTACAGGGGGCGGTCGGAGAGACCCAGTACTTC,CASSLQGAVGETQYF
TRBJ2-1,15,few,TRBV28,TRBD2,TGTGCCAGCAGTCCATCAAGCGGGAGAGACAATGAGCAGTTCTTC,CASSPSSGRDNEQFF
TRBJ2-3,17,few,TRBV7-6,-,TGTGCCAGCAGCCTACCAACCGGGACACTGGGCGCAGATACGCAGTATTTT,CASSLPTGTLGADTQYF
TRBJ1-4,12,-,TRBV5-5,TRBD1,TGTGCCAGCAGACTGGACAGGGAAAAACTGTTTTTT,CASRLDREKLFF
TRBJ2-7,15,few,TRBV29-1,-,TGCAGCGTTGGGGTGAATTTAGGGCTAGCCTACGAGCAGTACTTC,CSVGVNLGLAYEQYF
TRBJ2-1,15,-,TRBV27,-,TGTGCCAGCAGCTTGGAACGGGACTCGATAGATGAGCAGTTCTTC,CASSLERDSIDEQFF
TRBJ2-5,14,-,TRBV11-2,TRBD1,TGTGCCAGCAGCGTCCGGGACAGGGGGCAGACCCAGTACTTC,CASSVRDRGQTQYF
TRBJ2-3,13,few,TRBV29-1,-,TGCAGCGTTGATCGGGGGCTCGCAGATACGCAGTATTTT,CSVDRGLADTQYF
TRBJ2-2,11,-,TRBV29-1,-,TGCAGCGTTCCTCGTGGCGGGGAGCTGTTTTTT,CSVPRGGELFF
TRBJ1-2,13,-,TRBV18,-,TGCGCCAGCTCACCATTGACAGACCATGGCTACACCTTC,CASSPLTDHGYTF
TRBJ2-7,15,many,TRBV29-1,-,TGCAGCGTTGAAATTTCCGGGACGGAAGCCTACGAGCAGTACTTC,CSVEISGTEAYEQYF
TRBJ2-7,15,-,TRBV20-1,TRBD2,TGCAGTGCTCTGGGGACTAGCGGGAAGGTGAACGAGCAGTACTTC,CSALGTSGKVNEQYF
TRBJ1-2,12,-,TRBV28,-,TGTGCCAGCAGTTTTTACAGCTATGGCTACACCTTC,CASSFYSYGYTF
TRBJ2-4,13,-,TRBV20-1,-,TGCAGTGCTAGCCCAGGAGCCAAAAACATTCAGTACTTC,CSASPGAKNIQYF
TRBJ1-2,14,few,TRBV4-1,-,TGCGCCAGCAGCCAAGACAGAGTGCTCTATGGCTACACCTTC,CASSQDRVLYGYTF
TRBJ2-2,15,few,TRBV12-3/TRBV12-4,-,TGTGCCAGCAGTCTCTTTTCAGCGGGTCCCGGGGAGCTGTTTTTT,CASSLFSAGPGELFF
TRBJ2-7,13,many,TRBV7-7,-,TGTGCTAGCAGCTTAGCGGACGGCTACGAGCAGTACTTC,CASSLADGYEQYF
TRBJ2-1,14,-,TRBV6-2/TRBV6-3,-,TGTGCCAGCAGGGTAGCAGGACTGGACAATGAGCAGTTCTTC,CASRVAGLDNEQFF
TRBJ1-1,13,few,TRBV29-1,TRBD1,TGCAGCGCAAGACAGGGGAAGAACACTGAAGCTTTCTTT,CSARQGKNTEAFF
TRBJ1-1,13,-,TRBV5-1,-,TGCGCCAGCAGCTTGCTCTGGAACACTGAAGCTTTCTTT,CASSLLWNTEAFF
TRBJ2-5,13,-,TRBV24-1,-,TGTGCCACCAGTGATTTAAAGATGGAGACCCAGTACTTC,CATSDLKMETQYF
TRBJ2-7,14,many,TRBV2,TRBD2,TGTGCCAGCAGTGCGACTAGCGGTCCCTACGAGCAGTACTTC,CASSATSGPYEQYF
TRBJ1-5,14,-,TRBV20-1,TRBD1,TGCAGTGCTCCACAGGGGGCAGGCGGTCAGCCCCAGCATTTT,CSAPQGAGGQPQHF
TRBJ2-5,16,few,TRBV7-3,TRBD2,TGTGCCAGCAGCAATGGGACTAGCGGGAGAAAAGAGACCCAGTACTTC,CASSNGTSGRKETQYF
TRBJ2-7,15,few,TRBV24-1,-,TGTGCCACCAGTGCAAGATCAGGGCCATCCTACGAGCAGTACTTC,CATSARSGPSYEQYF
TRBJ2-5,15,many,TRBV15,TRBD1,TGTGCCACCAGCGGGGGGACAGGGGGAAAAGAGACCCAGTACTTC,CATSGGTGGKETQYF
TRBJ2-5,14,few,TRBV7-2,-,TGTGCCAGCAGCCAGCCTCCGGATGTGGAGACCCAGTACTTC,CASSQPPDVETQYF
TRBJ2-3,12,few,TRBV6-6,-,TGTGCTGCGACAGGCGGCACAGATACGCAGTATTTT,CAATGGTDTQYF
TRBJ2-5,15,few,TRBV10-3,TRBD1,TGTGCCACCAGTTTGGACAGGGGCTCACAAGAGACCCAGTACTTC,CATSLDRGSQETQYF
TRBJ1-1,15,-,TRBV4-1,-,TGCGCCAGCAGCCGAGGGACAACCATGAACACTGAAGCTTTCTTT,CASSRGTTMNTEAFF
TRBJ2-7,13,-,TRBV29-1,TRBD2,TGCAGCGCCAGGGGACTAGCGACCTACGAGCAGTACTTC,CSARGLATYEQYF
TRBJ2-4,13,many,TRBV7-2,-,TGTGCCAGCAGCTTAGACGCGTCGGACATTCAGTACTTC,CASSLDASDIQYF
TRBJ2-1,13,-,TRBV29-1,-,TGCAGCGTCCGGGAGAGCTCCTACAATGAGCAGTTCTTC,CSVRESSYNEQFF
TRBJ2-1,14,-,TRBV29-1,TRBD1,TGCAGCGCCGGGGACAGTTTAACCTACAATGAGCAGTTCTTC,CSAGDSLTYNEQFF
TRBJ2-5,13,once,TRBV24-1,-,TGTGCCACCAGTGATTTAGAGACCCGAGTGCAGTACTTC,CATSDLETRVQYF
TRBJ2-3,16,few,TRBV6-5,TRBD2,TGTGCCAGCAGTTACGCGGCTAGCGGAAGCACAGATACGCAGTATTTT,CASSYAASGSTDTQYF
TRBJ2-5,14,-,TRBV27,TRBD1,TGTGCCAGCAGAGTACAGGGGGCTGGAGAGACCCAGTACTTC,CASRVQGAGETQYF
TRBJ1-2,15,-,TRBV2,TRBD1,TGTGCCATCAGTACCGGACAGGGGCGGAACTATGGCTACACCTTC,CAISTGQGRNYGYTF
TRBJ2-1,16,few,TRBV6-2/TRBV6-3,-,TGTGCCAGCAGTTACTCGCGGCGGAGCTCCTACAATGAGCAGTTCTTC,CASSYSRRSSYNEQFF
TRBJ2-7,13,-,TRBV6-2/TRBV6-3,-,TGTGCCAGCATTCGAGGGGGCTCCTACGAGCAGTACTTC,CASIRGGSYEQYF